Below are 11 T cell receptor beta chains sequenced from a single sample in a study of blood T cell repertoires in COVID-19. TCRdb's table, derived via immunoSEQ multiplex PCR, lists solely in-frame clones and lacks some. The profile covers 160,000 or so clones, with more than 80% appearing a single time and approximately 11% taken by the ten largest. Sequenced material: peripheral blood. All receptors come from a human donor in a cohort sampled during active COVID-19.

The chain employs TRBV19 and TRBJ2-7; 10 bases line up with TRBD2. Trimming at V came to 6 bases and at J to 6 bases, leaving 5 bases not matched to a gene. The length of the CDR3 is 13 residues. Germline values: CDR1 LNHDA, CDR2 SQIVND (reference sequence). The CDR3 nucleotides read TGTGCCAGTAGCTTTACTAGCGGGACCGAGCAGTACTTC. This codes for CASSFTSGTEQYF.

This rearrangement joins TRBV18 to TRBJ2-5; the match to TRBD1 covers 10 bases. Germline CDR1 and CDR2: KGHSH and LQKENI. Germline trimming cut 0 bases from V and 5 bases from J; bases unmatched to any gene: 9. This CDR3 has 17 residues. The CDR3 loop reads CASSPPFGTGDRETQYF. CDR3 in DNA: TGTGCCAGCTCACCACCGTTCGGGACAGGGGACAGGGAGACCCAGTACTTC.

V is TRBV5-6 and J is TRBJ1-2; TRBD1 agrees at 8 bases. CDR3 length: 14 amino acids. Per the germline V gene, CDR1 is SGHDT and CDR2 is YYEEEE. V trimming: 4 bases; J trimming: 6 bases; junction bases outside the gene matches: 8. Here the CDR3 reads CASSLTQGADGYTF. CDR3 DNA: TGTGCCAGCAGCCTGACCCAGGGGGCGGATGGCTACACCTTC.

The J gene is TRBJ2-1, the V gene TRBV6-1; 12 bases agree with TRBD2. The V gene end was trimmed by 4 bases and the J gene end by 0 bases; junction bases not matched to a gene: 7. Germline CDR1 reads MNHNS; CDR2 reads SASEGT. The CDR3 runs 18 residues. The CDR3: CASSATSGGHSSYNEQFF. In DNA form, the CDR3 reads TGTGCCAGCAGTGCGACTAGCGGGGGACACAGCTCCTACAATGAGCAGTTCTTC.

The rearrangement joins TRBV7-8 to TRBJ2-1, with D tentatively TRBD1 (5 bases). The length of the CDR3 is 16 residues. The V end was cut by 1 base, the J end by 0 bases, with 10 bases between. Looked up from germline, CDR1 is SGHVS and CDR2 is FQNEAQ. CDR3 sequence (DNA): TGTGCCAGCAGCTTAGGACAGTACTTCTCCTACAATGAGCAGTTCTTC. Protein: CASSLGQYFSYNEQFF.

Here the CDR3 reads CASSETLDTRYQPQHF. In nucleotides, the CDR3 is TGTGCCAGCAGTGAGACCTTGGACACACGCTATCAGCCCCAGCATTTT. J is TRBJ1-5 and V is TRBV21-1; the table's TRBD1 call for D was not verified on the DNA. TRBV21-1 is a pseudogene segment. The CDR3 loop spans 16 amino acids.

The rearrangement joins TRBV25-1 to TRBJ2-5; no definite D call. Trimming removed 1 base from V and 1 base from J, with 7 bases in between. The CDR3 contains 14 residues. Germline V gene data show CDR1 as MGHDK and CDR2 as SYGVNS. The DNA of the CDR3 is TGTGCCAGCAGTGAATCCACAGTCCAAGAGACCCAGTACTTC. Its translation: CASSESTVQETQYF.

V usage is TRBV10-2 and J usage is TRBJ2-3, with D uncertain. In germline, CDR1 is WSHSY, CDR2 SAAADI. The CDR3 extends over 14 amino acids. Trimming removed 5 bases from V and 3 bases from J, with 12 bases in between. CDR3 bases: TGCGCCAGCAGTCTAGGATTCGAGACAGATACGCAGTATTTT. Its protein is CASSLGFETDTQYF.

The chain has TRBV30 and TRBJ2-3, with D possibly being TRBD2 (6 bases). V gave up 3 bases and J gave up 0 bases, with 16 bases separating them. The germline V gene has CDR1 GTSNPN and CDR2 SVGIG (reference sequence). The CDR3 is 16 amino acids. The CDR3 sequence is CAWSRGNSISTDTQYF. In DNA form, the CDR3 reads TGTGCCTGGAGCCGGGGGAATAGCATAAGCACAGATACGCAGTATTTT. Full variable domain (missing parts from reference TRBV30 and TRBJ2-3): SQTIHQWPATLVQPVGSPLSLECTVEGTSNPNLYWYRQAAGRGLQLLFYSVGIGQISSEVPQNLSASRPQDRQFILSSKKLLLSDSGFYLCAWSRGNSISTDTQYFGPGTRLTVL.

The V and J genes are TRBV6-5 and TRBJ2-7, with TRBD1 matching 11 bases. Germline values: CDR1 MNHEY, CDR2 SVGAGI. The ends lost 5 bases at V and 4 bases at J; junction bases unmatched: 4. The CDR3 is 14 amino acids. The CDR3 DNA sequence: TGTGCCAGCAGTAAGGACAGGGGGCAGTACGAGCAGTACTTC. Translating gives CASSKDRGQYEQYF.

The chain joins TRBV5-8 to TRBJ1-5; the match to TRBD1 covers 8 bases. Germline V CDR1 and CDR2: SGHTS, YDEGEE. This CDR3 comprises 15 residues. The ends lost 3 bases at V and 4 bases at J; junction bases unmatched: 6. The CDR3, as DNA: TGTGCCAGCAGCTCGGACAGGGCTAATAATCAGCCCCAGCATTTT. Its protein product is CASSSDRANNQPQHF.